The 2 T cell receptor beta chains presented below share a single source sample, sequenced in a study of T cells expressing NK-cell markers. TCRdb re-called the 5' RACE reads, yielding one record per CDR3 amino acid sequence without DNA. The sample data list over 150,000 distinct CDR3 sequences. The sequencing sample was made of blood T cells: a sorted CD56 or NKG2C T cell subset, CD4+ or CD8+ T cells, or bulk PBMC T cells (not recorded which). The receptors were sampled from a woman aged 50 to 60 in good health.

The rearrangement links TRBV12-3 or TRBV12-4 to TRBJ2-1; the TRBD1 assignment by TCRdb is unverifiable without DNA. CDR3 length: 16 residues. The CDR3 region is CASTPSTVLGQNEQFF.

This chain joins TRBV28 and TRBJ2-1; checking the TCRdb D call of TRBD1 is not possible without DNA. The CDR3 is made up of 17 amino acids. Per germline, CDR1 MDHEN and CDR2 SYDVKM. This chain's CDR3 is CASSQDNVLRGLNEQFF.